This T cell receptor (beta chain) was identified in a study of human T cells and chemical hapten exposure. Study summary: It was small differences in pooled library volume that mainly caused per-sample TCR yields to vary.

This clonotype was counted at least ten times. Before extraction, the whole blood was not fractionated, and total RNA was taken from it. The CDR3 covers 17 residues. Germline values: CDR1 SGHTA, CDR2 FQGNSA. The V segment lost 1 base and the J segment 5 bases; nucleotides outside the gene matches: 10. In the original analysis: Sample TCR counts, which ranged from 23,224 to 690,600, had a median of roughly 99,000. MiXCR, run by TCRdb on the 5' RACE reads, gives a single entry per CDR3 protein. These V and J calls rely on TCRdb rather than the paper's analysis. The top ten hold approximately 1.4% of the sample, which has around 140,000 distinct CDR3 sequences, about 4.3% seen once.

This chain uses TRBV7-2 with TRBJ2-3; 9 bases fit TRBD2. This clonotype was obtained from a female donor in good health. This CDR3 is CASSLVVGGGDRDTQYF. CDR3 nucleotide sequence: TGTGCCAGCAGCTTAGTGGTCGGCGGGGGGGACCGAGATACGCAGTATTTT.